This TCR beta chain was documented in a study of control samples from healthy donors and cancer patients (dated by TCRdb to 2020 to 2022). The library was produced with the immunoSEQ multiplex PCR assay. TCRdb obtained this table from immuneACCESS and retained in-frame rearrangements with V and J assigned. These tables miss some clones; where compared with another copy, unresolved V genes account for less than half of the shortfall, and the remainder is unexplained. In this sample the table shows roughly 140,000 clones, roughly 89% of which occur a single time. The ten largest clones capture less than 5.5% of the sample. The CDR3, cysteine through phenylalanine, is 13 amino acids long. The DNA shown is the 39-base CDR3, in frame from base 1. V is cut by 3 bases and J by 7 bases, and the space between the germline ends is 10 bases. Reading the germline V gene gives CDR1 MGHDK and CDR2 SYGVNS. As to this clone: Its antigen is still unknown. Within one base of it there is no much larger clone, and no base qualities were kept.

This TCR was recovered from a man aged 30 to 39 in good health. The sample comprised blood. The chain employs TRBV25-1 and TRBJ1-5, and TRBD1 may be the D gene, going by 6 matching bases. In nucleotide form, the sequence is TGTGCCAGCAGTGAGGGGACAATGCAGCCCCAGCATTTT. This encodes CASSEGTMQPQHF.